This is a list of T cell receptor beta chains from one sample in a study of cytomegalovirus exposure and HLA in healthy donors. The data were produced by immunoSEQ multiplex PCR, yet TCRdb's version contains in-frame clones alone and is incomplete. This repertoire includes 150,000 to 250,000 clones. Sequencing was performed on PBMCs. These receptors all come from a boy between 10 and 17 years old in good health and CMV-seronegative. Each CDR3 is given with its conserved first and last residue. Fields, in order: D gene, J gene, V gene, CDR3 protein, CDR3 DNA. The D gene is left open where the match is weak.

TRBD1 | TRBJ1-5 | TRBV27 | CASSRSGQGRQPQHF | TGTGCCAGCAGTAGGTCGGGACAGGGCAGGCAGCCCCAGCATTTT
TRBD2 | TRBJ2-1 | TRBV15 | CATSSHGEGLAGDNEQFF | TGTGCCACCAGCAGCCATGGGGAAGGACTAGCGGGGGATAATGAGCAGTTCTTC
TRBD2 | TRBJ2-1 | TRBV4-1 | CASSRGTARGSSYNEQFF | TGCGCCAGCAGCCGGGGGACCGCGCGGGGGAGCTCCTACAATGAGCAGTTCTTC
- | TRBJ2-3 | TRBV20-1 | CSAAEEDTQYF | TGCAGTGCGGCTGAGGAGGATACGCAGTATTTT
- | TRBJ2-5 | TRBV7-9 | CASSAQGRETQYF | TGTGCCAGCAGCGCACAGGGACGGGAGACCCAGTACTTC
- | TRBJ1-2 | TRBV28 | CASSPLRVGGYTF | TGTGCCAGCAGTCCCCTCAGGGTGGGAGGCTACACCTTC
- | TRBJ2-7 | TRBV5-1 | CASRIQGDSYEQYF | TGCGCCAGCAGGATACAGGGAGACTCCTACGAGCAGTACTTC
TRBD2 | TRBJ2-2 | TRBV4-1 | CASSQPRGGSNTGELFF | TGCGCCAGCAGCCAACCCCGCGGGGGGTCGAACACCGGGGAGCTGTTTTTT
- | TRBJ2-1 | TRBV2 | CASSEAYQTSTLNEQFF | TGTGCCAGCAGTGAAGCATACCAGACTTCGACCCTCAATGAGCAGTTCTTC
TRBD1 | TRBJ2-1 | TRBV29-1 | CSVESPGQGNEQFF | TGCAGCGTTGAATCGCCGGGACAGGGCAATGAGCAGTTCTTC
TRBD2 | TRBJ2-7 | TRBV19 | CASTTSGAASYEQYF | TGTGCCAGTACGACTAGCGGGGCCGCCTCCTACGAGCAGTACTTC
TRBD2 | TRBJ2-5 | TRBV2 | CASSEMSGGRGNQETQYF | TGTGCCAGCAGTGAGATGAGTGGAGGGCGGGGGAACCAAGAGACCCAGTACTTC
TRBD1 | TRBJ2-4 | TRBV28 | CATLTYRGRDIQYF | TGTGCCACCCTAACATACAGGGGCAGGGACATTCAGTACTTC
TRBD1 | TRBJ1-1 | TRBV5-4 | CASSFKGGATEAFF | TGTGCCAGCAGCTTTAAAGGGGGCGCCACTGAAGCTTTCTTT
- | TRBJ1-4 | TRBV5-4 | CASSLGARSTTNEKLFF | TGTGCCAGCAGCTTGGGGGCCCGAAGTACAACTAATGAAAAACTGTTTTTT
- | TRBJ1-1 | TRBV15 | CATSRGGVPEAFF | TGTGCCACCAGCAGAGGTGGAGTCCCTGAAGCTTTCTTT
TRBD1 | TRBJ1-2 | TRBV27 | CASRPKGRGQVDGYTF | TGTGCCAGCAGGCCTAAGGGAAGGGGGCAGGTTGATGGCTACACCTTC
- | TRBJ1-2 | TRBV6-5 | CASSPGQIYGYTF | TGTGCCAGCAGCCCCGGACAGATATATGGCTACACCTTC
TRBD2 | TRBJ2-7 | TRBV6-1 | CASSGLAGSSYEQYF | TGTGCCAGCAGCGGACTAGCGGGTAGCTCCTACGAGCAGTACTTC
TRBD2 | TRBJ2-5 | TRBV27 | CASSFDGGALNQETQYF | TGTGCCAGCAGTTTTGACGGGGGGGCTCTCAACCAAGAGACCCAGTACTTC
- | TRBJ1-1 | TRBV27 | CASRLGGDTEAFF | TGTGCCAGCAGACTCGGGGGGGATACTGAAGCTTTCTTT
- | TRBJ1-5 | TRBV6-4 | CASSENGGGNQPQHF | TGTGCCAGCAGTGAGAATGGTGGAGGCAATCAGCCCCAGCATTTT
TRBD1 | TRBJ1-2 | TRBV9 | CASSVGDSPYGYTF | TGTGCCAGCAGCGTAGGGGACAGTCCCTATGGCTACACCTTC
- | TRBJ2-5 | TRBV2 | CASSGQTQETQYF | TGTGCCAGCAGTGGACAGACGCAAGAGACCCAGTACTTC
- | TRBJ2-7 | TRBV7-9 | CASSQQGSGSNEQYF | TGTGCCAGCAGCCAACAGGGATCGGGGTCGAACGAGCAGTACTTC
- | TRBJ2-1 | TRBV7-7 | CASSLHWGQPGAYNEQFF | TGTGCTAGCAGCCTCCACTGGGGACAGCCGGGGGCCTACAATGAGCAGTTCTTC
TRBD2 | TRBJ2-3 | TRBV9 | CASSVSGGWSTDTQYF | TGTGCCAGCAGCGTAAGCGGGGGATGGAGCACAGATACGCAGTATTTT
TRBD2 | TRBJ2-1 | TRBV7-2 | CASSLVTSAVEQFF | TGTGCCAGCAGCTTAGTAACTAGCGCGGTTGAGCAGTTCTTC
- | TRBJ1-6 | TRBV30 | CAWSLQGPPLHF | TGTGCCTGGAGTTTACAGGGTCCACCCCTCCACTTT
- | TRBJ1-6 | TRBV27 | CASSLAQNSPLHF | TGTGCCAGCAGTTTAGCACAGAATTCACCCCTCCACTTT
- | TRBJ2-5 | TRBV4-1 | CASSQVAQVETQYF | TGCGCCAGCAGCCAAGTTGCACAGGTGGAGACCCAGTACTTC
- | TRBJ2-7 | TRBV20-1 | CSARSEEQYF | TGCAGTGCTAGAAGCGAAGAGCAGTACTTC
TRBD1 | TRBJ2-7 | TRBV14 | CASSQRDSRTYEQYF | TGTGCCAGCAGCCAACGGGACAGTCGGACCTACGAGCAGTACTTC
- | TRBJ2-3 | TRBV7-3 | CASSEMSNLASTDTQYF | TGTGCCAGCAGCGAAATGTCTAACCTTGCTAGCACAGATACGCAGTATTTT
- | TRBJ1-2 | TRBV16 | CASSQSTEGYTF | TGTGCCAGCAGCCAATCGACAGAGGGCTACACCTTC
- | TRBJ2-4 | TRBV19 | CASSPPGTAGTIQYF | TGTGCCAGTAGTCCTCCCGGGACCGCGGGGACCATTCAGTACTTC
- | TRBJ1-2 | TRBV30 | CAWGPGNYGYTF | TGTGCCTGGGGACCGGGAAACTATGGCTACACCTTC
- | TRBJ2-5 | TRBV14 | CASSQATGTLLRLETQYF | TGTGCCAGCAGCCAAGCGACAGGCACCTTGCTACGACTGGAGACCCAGTACTTC
- | TRBJ1-2 | TRBV18 | CASSGDSLNNGYTF | TGTGCCAGCTCAGGGGACTCCCTTAACAATGGCTACACCTTC
TRBD1 | TRBJ1-2 | TRBV4-3 | CASSHRDRGSDGYTF | TGCGCCAGCAGCCACAGGGACAGGGGAAGTGATGGCTACACCTTC
- | TRBJ1-2 | TRBV19 | CASRVPLAGYGYTF | TGTGCCAGTAGGGTCCCCCTGGCGGGCTATGGCTACACCTTC
TRBD2 | TRBJ2-3 | TRBV10-3 | CAMLILGLAGAADTQYF | TGTGCCATGTTGATCCTAGGACTAGCGGGGGCTGCAGATACGCAGTATTTT
- | TRBJ2-6 | TRBV5-1 | CTSSLQDSGANVLTF | TGCACCAGCAGCTTGCAGGACTCTGGGGCCAACGTCCTGACTTTC
TRBD1 | TRBJ2-1 | TRBV27 | CASSLLGTELYEQFF | TGTGCCAGCAGTTTATTAGGGACAGAACTCTACGAGCAGTTCTTC
TRBD1 | TRBJ1-4 | TRBV5-8 | CASSPGQGLINEKLFF | TGTGCCAGCAGCCCTGGACAGGGCTTGATTAATGAAAAACTGTTTTTT
- | TRBJ1-1 | TRBV7-9 | CASRVVRFTNTEAFF | TGTGCCAGCAGGGTTGTCCGGTTCACGAACACTGAAGCTTTCTTT
- | TRBJ2-7 | TRBV11-2 | CASSLADYEQYF | TGTGCCAGCAGCTTAGCAGATTACGAGCAGTACTTC
- | TRBJ1-3 | TRBV2 | CASRPQEGVNTIYF | TGTGCCAGCAGACCACAGGAGGGCGTAAACACCATATATTTT
- | TRBJ1-6 | TRBV19 | CASTLANGGNSPLHF | TGTGCCAGTACCCTCGCCAACGGGGGTAATTCACCCCTCCACTTT
- | TRBJ2-3 | TRBV7-8 | CASITYPSSTDTQYF | TGTGCCAGCATCACCTACCCTTCTAGCACAGATACGCAGTATTTT
- | TRBJ2-4 | TRBV28 | CASSDFKAAKNIQYF | TGTGCCAGCAGTGACTTCAAGGCGGCCAAAAACATTCAGTACTTC
TRBD1 | TRBJ1-1 | TRBV27 | CASSLTGGTEAFF | TGTGCCAGCAGTCTTACAGGGGGAACTGAAGCTTTCTTT
- | TRBJ1-1 | TRBV6-6 | CASNDREAFF | TGTGCCAGCAATGACAGGGAAGCTTTCTTT